This record covers a single TCR beta chain. Antigen specificity is unknown. Germline V lookup: CDR1 SEHNR, CDR2 FQNEAQ (reference sequence). Trimming removed 4 bases from V and 5 bases from J; junction bases left unmatched: 8. CDR3 size: 16 residues. This record comes from a study of shared clonotypes between healthy human individuals. Regarding the study as a whole: Expectations were that clonotype sharing among donors would be affected by sequencing depth. With four donors compared, about 5% of naive CD4 clonotypes were shared.

CD45RO negativity and positive selection for CCR7 defined naive CD8 cells, a population that excluded terminally differentiated effector memory CD45RA+ cells. All the donors were Caucasian adults who lived in Nashville, Tennessee. When replicate PCRs were run on sorted subsets, they used 150 to 200 ng DNA, about 30,000 T cell genomes. TCRdb's table, derived via immunoSEQ multiplex PCR, lists solely in-frame clones and lacks some. Of 2 million or so clones listed, around 96% are singletons. The chain has TRBV7-9 and TRBJ2-5; 12 bases fit TRBD1. This clonotype was obtained from a man aged 18 to 29 in good health. Source material: naive CD8+ T cells sorted from blood. In DNA, the CDR3 is TGTGCCAGCAGCTCCCCCGGGACAGGGGGCCGGGAGACCCAGTACTTC. Encoded protein: CASSSPGTGGRETQYF.